This T cell receptor (beta chain) was sequenced for a study of blood T cell repertoires in COVID-19. Study information: T cells, B-cell-depleted T cells, or PBMCs provided the cDNA or gDNA that served as material.

Residents of 24 US areas, aged about 18 to 95 years, made up the participants. TCRdb keeps only in-frame clones here, not all; method: immunoSEQ multiplex PCR. The table shows approximately 390,000 clones, with around 87% occurring only once. Germline lookup yields CDR1 SNHLY and CDR2 FYNNEI. The V gene end was trimmed by 8 bases and the J gene end by 5 bases; junction bases not matched to a gene: 2. CDR3 length: 12 amino acids. The sequence was obtained from a woman aged 45-65 years who had recovered from COVID-19. This chain links TRBV2 with TRBJ2-5, with 10 nucleotides matching TRBD1. Sequencing was done on a sample of PBMCs or T cells enriched from blood (not recorded which). CDR3: CASSDRGETQYF. In DNA form, the CDR3 reads TGTGCCAGCTCGGACAGGGGGGAGACCCAGTACTTC.